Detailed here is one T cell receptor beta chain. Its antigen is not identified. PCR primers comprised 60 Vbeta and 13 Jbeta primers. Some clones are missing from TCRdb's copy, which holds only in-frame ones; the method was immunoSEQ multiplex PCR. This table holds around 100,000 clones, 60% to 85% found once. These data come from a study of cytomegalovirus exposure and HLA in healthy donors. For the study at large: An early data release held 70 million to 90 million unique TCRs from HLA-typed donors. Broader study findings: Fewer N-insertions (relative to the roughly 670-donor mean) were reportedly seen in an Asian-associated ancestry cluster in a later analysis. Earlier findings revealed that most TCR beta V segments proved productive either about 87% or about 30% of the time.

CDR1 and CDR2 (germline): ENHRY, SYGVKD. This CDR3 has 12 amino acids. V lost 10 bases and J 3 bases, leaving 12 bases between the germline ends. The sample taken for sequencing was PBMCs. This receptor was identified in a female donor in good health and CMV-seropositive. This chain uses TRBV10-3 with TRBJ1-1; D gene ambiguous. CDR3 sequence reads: CATSPDYTEAFF. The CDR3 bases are TGTGCCACCTCGCCAGATTACACTGAAGCTTTCTTT.